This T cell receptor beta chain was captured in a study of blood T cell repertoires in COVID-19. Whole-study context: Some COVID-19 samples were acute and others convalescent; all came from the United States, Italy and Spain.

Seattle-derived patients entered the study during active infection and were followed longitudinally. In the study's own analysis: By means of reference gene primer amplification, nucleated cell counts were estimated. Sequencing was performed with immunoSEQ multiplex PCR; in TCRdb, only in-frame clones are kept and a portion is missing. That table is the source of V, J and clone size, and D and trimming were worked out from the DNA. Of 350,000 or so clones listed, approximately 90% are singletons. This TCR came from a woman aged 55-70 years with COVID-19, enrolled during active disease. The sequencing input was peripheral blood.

The CDR3: CASSQGEYSNQPQHF. The DNA for the CDR3 is TGTGCCAGCAGCCAAGGGGAGTATAGCAATCAGCCCCAGCATTTT. This chain connects TRBV4-2 to TRBJ1-5; no reliable D call. Trimming took 1 base from V and 0 from J, leaving 7 bases between them. The germline V gene has CDR1 LGHNA and CDR2 YNFKEQ. CDR3 length: 15 residues.